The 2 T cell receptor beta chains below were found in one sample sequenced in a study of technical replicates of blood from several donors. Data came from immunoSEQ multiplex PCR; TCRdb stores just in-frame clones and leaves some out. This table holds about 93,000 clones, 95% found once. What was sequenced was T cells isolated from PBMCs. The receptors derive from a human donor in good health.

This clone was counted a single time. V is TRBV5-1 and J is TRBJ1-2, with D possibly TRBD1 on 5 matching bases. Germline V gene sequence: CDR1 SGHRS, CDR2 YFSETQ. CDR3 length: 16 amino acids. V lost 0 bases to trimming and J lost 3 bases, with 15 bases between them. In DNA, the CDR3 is TGCGCCAGCAGCTTGGAGGGTAGGGGAGGAGACTATGGCTACACCTTC. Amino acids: CASSLEGRGGDYGYTF.

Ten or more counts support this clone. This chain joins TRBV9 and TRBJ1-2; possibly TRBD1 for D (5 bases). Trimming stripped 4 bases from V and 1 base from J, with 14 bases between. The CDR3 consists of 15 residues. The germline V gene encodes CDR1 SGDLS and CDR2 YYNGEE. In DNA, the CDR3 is TGTGCCAGCAGCTCCCTGGGGGGGTATAACTATGGCTACACCTTC. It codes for CASSSLGGYNYGYTF.